A single sample is the source of the 11 T cell receptor beta chains below, sequenced in a study of blood T cell repertoires in COVID-19. The data were produced by immunoSEQ multiplex PCR, yet TCRdb's version contains in-frame clones alone and is incomplete. The table lists around 88,000 clones, about 84% of them singletons. The sequenced sample was peripheral blood. Source of these receptors: a woman older than 75 with acute or convalescent COVID-19.

The CDR3 sequence is CASSPGRGGGARETQYF. For the CDR3, the DNA is TGTGCCAGCAGCCCAGGTCGAGGTGGGGGGGCGAGGGAGACCCAGTACTTC. J is TRBJ2-5 and V is TRBV3-1 (or the pseudogene TRBV3-2); TRBD2 is a possible D gene (7 bases). Trimming left V 4 bases short and J 5 bases short, with 23 bases between. This CDR3 contains 17 residues. Looked up from germline, CDR1 is LGHDT and CDR2 is YNNKEL (reference sequence).

The chain couples TRBV19 to TRBJ1-5, with D perhaps TRBD1 (5 bases). Germline V gene lookup returns CDR1 LNHDA and CDR2 SQIVND (reference sequence). CDR3 length: 16 residues. Trimming shortened V by 2 bases and J by 4 bases, and 15 bases separated the two germline ends. CDR3 sequence: CASSILRQGNNQPQHF. DNA for the CDR3: TGTGCCAGTAGTATATTACGGCAGGGAAATAATCAGCCCCAGCATTTT.

The chain couples TRBV2 to TRBJ1-3; D not resolved. Trimming removed 5 bases at V and 1 base at J, with 9 bases between. Germline V lookup: CDR1 SNHLY, CDR2 FYNNEI. The CDR3 is 14 amino acids. In nucleotides, the CDR3 is TGTGCCAGCAGTCGGGCGGGGTCTGGAAACACCATATATTTT. Translated: CASSRAGSGNTIYF.

The V and J genes are TRBV6-2 or TRBV6-3 and TRBJ1-4; D gene ambiguous. With 4 bases removed from V and 5 bases from J, the gap between germline ends came to 11 bases. The CDR3 has 14 amino acids. The germline gives CDR1 MNHEY, CDR2 SVGEGT. The CDR3 loop is CASSFDYPNEKLFF. The CDR3 DNA reads TGTGCCAGCAGTTTCGACTATCCGAATGAAAAACTGTTTTTT.

The chain recombines TRBV3-1 (or the pseudogene TRBV3-2) with TRBJ2-5; weak D call: TRBD1 (5 bases). The V gene lost 2 bases and the J gene lost 1 base, with 5 bases spanning the gap. This CDR3 spans 13 amino acids. CDR1 is LGHDT, CDR2 YNNKEL, per germline (reference sequence). This chain's CDR3 is CASSQQGQETQYF. CDR3 in DNA: TGTGCCAGCAGCCAACAGGGCCAAGAGACCCAGTACTTC.

The chain has TRBV9 and TRBJ1-4; a weak D match, TRBD1 (5 bases). The V gene's germline CDR1 is SGDLS and CDR2 YYNGEE. This CDR3 contains 13 residues. V shed 2 bases and J shed 6 bases, with 8 bases lying between them. The CDR3 bases are TGTGCCAGCAGCGTCAGGGCGGATGAAAAACTGTTTTTT. It specifies CASSVRADEKLFF.

This chain joins TRBV11-2 and TRBJ1-5; D may be TRBD1 (6 bases). CDR1 is SGHAT, CDR2 FQNNGV, per germline. The CDR3 is 16 residues long. Trimming removed 0 bases at V and 7 bases at J, with 16 bases between. In nucleotides, the CDR3 is TGTGCCAGCAGCTTAGATGGGTTCGGGGGGGGCCAGCCCCAGCATTTT. Protein: CASSLDGFGGGQPQHF.

The table lists this clone with a few counts. The chain links TRBV5-1 to TRBJ1-1; no definite D call. The CDR3 has 15 amino acids. Deletions cut 4 bases from V and 1 base from J, with 14 bases between. Germline values: CDR1 SGHRS, CDR2 YFSETQ. The CDR3 nucleotides are TGCGCCAGCAGCCCAAGAGAAACGGGGAACACTGAAGCTTTCTTT. Its protein is CASSPRETGNTEAFF.

The J gene is TRBJ1-5, the V gene TRBV6-2 or TRBV6-3, with a tentative D call TRBD1 (5 bases). With 4 bases removed from V and 7 bases from J, the gap between germline ends came to 14 bases. There are 14 residues in the CDR3. CDR1 is MNHEY, CDR2 SVGEGT, per germline. The CDR3 reads CASSSGGGRQPQHF. In DNA form, the CDR3 reads TGTGCCAGCAGTTCCGGGGGGGGTCGCCAGCCCCAGCATTTT.

A remark on this clone: The same CDR3 can be traced to other DNA sequences in this sample. This chain joins TRBV2 and TRBJ1-5, with 8 bases fitting TRBD1. The CDR3 length is 15 residues. Germline lookup yields CDR1 SNHLY and CDR2 FYNNEI. Losses at the gene ends were 3 bases for V and 2 bases for J; bases not matched to a gene: 3. The CDR3 sequence is CASSDRGRGNQPQHF. CDR3 coding DNA: TGTGCCAGCAGTGACAGGGGGCGCGGCAATCAGCCCCAGCATTTT. Full variable domain (outside the CDR3, taken from reference TRBV2 and TRBJ1-5): EPEVTQTPSHQVTQMGQEVILRCVPISNHLYFYWYRQILGQKVEFLVSFYNNEISEKSEIFDDQFSVERPDGSNFTLKIRSTKLEDSAMYFCASSDRGRGNQPQHFGDGTRLSIL.

The V and J genes are TRBV2 and TRBJ2-2; TRBD1 might be the D (6 bases). The CDR3 covers 15 residues. Germline CDR1 reads SNHLY; CDR2 reads FYNNEI. V gave up 3 bases and J gave up 3 bases, with 11 bases separating them. The CDR3 protein is CASSDNTGYTGELFF. CDR3 bases: TGTGCCAGCAGTGACAACACAGGGTACACCGGGGAGCTGTTTTTT. Looking up the rest from reference TRBV2 and TRBJ2-2 gives the full variable domain: EPEVTQTPSHQVTQMGQEVILRCVPISNHLYFYWYRQILGQKVEFLVSFYNNEISEKSEIFDDQFSVERPDGSNFTLKIRSTKLEDSAMYFCASSDNTGYTGELFFGEGSRLTVL.